One and the same sample provided the 20 T cell receptor beta chains below, sequenced in a study of siplizumab effects on memory and regulatory T cells. This table comes from immunoSEQ multiplex PCR, and its TCRdb copy is limited to in-frame clones, with some not included. The sample includes over 65,000 clones, 90% to 95% of them seen just once. The material sequenced was CD8+ T cells sorted from blood. Every receptor here comes from a human donor in good health.

This chain connects TRBV10-1 to TRBJ2-7; 8 bases fit TRBD1. Per the germline V gene, CDR1 is WNHNN and CDR2 is SYGVQD (reference sequence). V shed 0 bases, J shed 5 bases, and the junction held 3 bases outside the gene matches. The CDR3 spans 14 residues. The DNA for the CDR3 is TGCGCCAGCAGTGAGTCGACAGGGGCGAACGAGCAGTACTTC. It is translated as CASSESTGANEQYF.

This clone was detected once. The chain carries TRBV6-5 and TRBJ1-2; maybe TRBD1 (6 bases). Germline V lookup: CDR1 MNHEY, CDR2 SVGAGI. V dropped 5 bases and J dropped 5 bases, with 18 bases sitting between them. The CDR3 consists of 15 residues. CDR3 DNA sequence: TGTGCCAGCAGTACAGGGAAAACTCTTTGGTATGGCTACACCTTC. It is translated as CASSTGKTLWYGYTF.

The V call is TRBV4-1, the J call TRBJ2-5, with 10 bases that match TRBD1. With 4 bases clipped from V and 1 base from J, the junction kept 9 bases outside the gene matches. The CDR3 consists of 17 residues. Germline assignment: CDR1 MGHRA and CDR2 YSYEKL. The CDR3: CASSPGQGVVFQETQYF. Here the CDR3 DNA reads TGCGCCAGCAGCCCCGGACAGGGGGTTGTCTTCCAAGAGACCCAGTACTTC.

This clone showed up just once. The chain couples TRBV27 to TRBJ2-7; D gene ambiguous. The CDR3 contains 15 residues. Germline CDR1 is MNHEY and CDR2 is SMNVEV (reference sequence). V lost 2 bases to trimming and J lost 0 bases, with 11 bases between them. Written as DNA, the CDR3 is TGTGCCAGCAGTTTAATGGCCTCGGGCTCCTACGAGCAGTACTTC. Its protein is CASSLMASGSYEQYF.

The chain is built from TRBV9 and TRBJ2-1; D remains unclear. Deletions cut 4 bases from V and 5 bases from J, with 19 bases between. Germline values: CDR1 SGDLS, CDR2 YYNGEE. The CDR3 totals 16 residues. The CDR3 sequence: CASSFGPPTKDNEQFF. In nucleotides, the CDR3 is TGTGCCAGCAGCTTCGGACCCCCTACTAAAGACAATGAGCAGTTCTTC.

The chain links TRBV5-6 to TRBJ2-1; weak D call: TRBD2 (5 bases). Per the germline V gene, CDR1 is SGHDT and CDR2 is YYEEEE. The CDR3 has 12 amino acids. V shed 3 bases and J shed 8 bases, with 9 bases lying between them. The CDR3 region has the DNA TGTGCCAGCAGCTCCATGGACTATGAGCAGTTCTTC. This sequence encodes CASSSMDYEQFF.

This chain joins TRBV25-1 and TRBJ2-6; possibly TRBD1 for D (5 bases). This CDR3 comprises 13 residues. Germline values: CDR1 MGHDK, CDR2 SYGVNS. Trimming took off 8 bases at V and 2 bases at J, with 7 bases between the two ends. CDR3 in amino acids: CASGAAGANVLTF. For the CDR3, the DNA is TGTGCCAGCGGGGCGGCTGGGGCCAACGTCCTGACTTTC.

The rearrangement joins TRBV9 to TRBJ2-5; TRBD2 matches at 9 bases. CDR1 is SGDLS and CDR2 is YYNGEE in the germline V gene. The CDR3 runs 16 residues. The V and J ends lost 0 bases and 1 base, in that order; junction bases with no gene match: 4. The CDR3 DNA sequence: TGTGCCAGCAGCGTAGCTGGCGGGGGGGCCCAAGAGACCCAGTACTTC. Translated: CASSVAGGGAQETQYF.

CDR3 protein: CASSPDRETRNEQFF. Written as DNA, the CDR3 is TGTGCCAGCAGTCCTGACAGGGAAACGAGGAATGAGCAGTTCTTC. The rearrangement links TRBV27 to TRBJ2-1, with 7 bases lining up with TRBD1. This CDR3 has 15 amino acids. Unmatched junction bases numbered 11, after V lost 5 bases and J lost 7 bases. Per germline, CDR1 MNHEY and CDR2 SMNVEV (reference sequence).

The chain carries TRBV7-6 and TRBJ2-2; D uncertain. Deletions cut 3 bases from V and 4 bases from J, with 9 bases between. Germline CDR1 SGHVS, CDR2 FNYEAQ. The CDR3 has 14 amino acids. CDR3 DNA sequence: TGTGCCAGCAGCTTGGCCTTGGTCACCGGGGAGCTGTTTTTT. It encodes CASSLALVTGELFF.

This clone was counted a single time. The genes are TRBV5-4 and TRBJ1-4; 7 bases line up with TRBD1. From germline, CDR1 is SGHNT and CDR2 YYREEE (reference sequence). The CDR3 covers 13 residues. Germline trimming cut 4 bases from V and 7 bases from J; bases unmatched to any gene: 4. In DNA, the CDR3 is TGTGCCAGCAGCCACGGGACAGTTGAAAAACTGTTTTTT. It translates to CASSHGTVEKLFF. The whole variable domain, remainder taken from reference TRBV5-4 and TRBJ1-4, is ETGVTQSPTHLIKTRGQQVTLRCSSQSGHNTVSWYQQALGQGPQFIFQYYREEENGRGNFPPRFSGLQFPNYSSELNVNALELDDSALYLCASSHGTVEKLFFGSGTQLSVL.

Only one count was recorded for this clone. The CDR3 reads CASSPSGGEQETQYF. CDR3 sequence (DNA): TGTGCCAGCAGCCCTAGCGGGGGGGAGCAAGAGACCCAGTACTTC. The J gene is TRBJ2-5, the V gene TRBV2; 12 nucleotides align to TRBD2. J lost 2 bases, V lost 6 bases, and 4 bases had no gene match. Germline V CDR1 and CDR2: SNHLY, FYNNEI. CDR3 length equals 15 residues.

This rearrangement joins TRBV2 to TRBJ2-1; TRBD1 agrees at 11 bases. Germline trimming cut 3 bases from V and 6 bases from J; bases unmatched to any gene: 1. There are 14 residues in the CDR3. From germline, CDR1 is SNHLY and CDR2 FYNNEI. The CDR3, as DNA: TGTGCCAGCAGTGATGGGACAGGGGGCAATGAGCAGTTCTTC. Its translation is CASSDGTGGNEQFF. The variable domain in full, with the rest retrieved from reference TRBV2 and TRBJ2-1, is EPEVTQTPSHQVTQMGQEVILRCVPISNHLYFYWYRQILGQKVEFLVSFYNNEISEKSEIFDDQFSVERPDGSNFTLKIRSTKLEDSAMYFCASSDGTGGNEQFFGPGTRLTVL.

This chain connects TRBV5-1 to TRBJ2-7, with TRBD2 matching 8 bases. Germline trimming cut 3 bases from V and 2 bases from J; bases unmatched to any gene: 7. The CDR3 loop spans 15 amino acids. The germline gives CDR1 SGHRS, CDR2 YFSETQ. Written as DNA, the CDR3 is TGCGCCAGCAGCTCGGTTAGCGGGGCCACCTACGAGCAGTACTTC. Protein: CASSSVSGATYEQYF. The full variable domain, with the rest looked up from reference TRBV5-1 and TRBJ2-7, is KAGVTQTPRYLIKTRGQQVTLSCSPISGHRSVSWYQQTPGQGLQFLFEYFSETQRNKGNFPGRFSGRQFSNSRSEMNVSTLELGDSALYLCASSSVSGATYEQYFGPGTRLTVT.

The chain combines TRBV4-1 with TRBJ2-7; D may be TRBD1 (6 bases). This CDR3 is built from 14 residues. Trimming took 3 bases from V and 0 from J, leaving 9 bases between them. The germline V gene has CDR1 MGHRA and CDR2 YSYEKL. CDR3 loop: CASSHTGSSYEQYF. The CDR3 region has the DNA TGCGCCAGCAGCCACACAGGGAGCTCCTACGAGCAGTACTTC.

As for this clone: Distinct nucleotide sequences in the sample also encode this CDR3. V is TRBV6-1 and J is TRBJ1-1, with D hard to call. With 1 base removed from V and 6 bases from J, the gap between germline ends came to 9 bases. CDR3 length: 13 amino acids. CDR1 and CDR2 (germline): MNHNS, SASEGT. The CDR3 protein is CASSEGAGAEAFF. CDR3 in DNA: TGTGCCAGCAGTGAAGGGGCAGGCGCTGAAGCTTTCTTT.

The gene calls are TRBV7-9 and TRBJ2-1, with TRBD1 identical over 9 bases. V lost 8 bases, J lost 3 bases, and 14 bases stayed unmatched. The germline V gene has CDR1 SEHNR and CDR2 FQNEAQ (reference sequence). CDR3 size: 17 residues. CDR3 DNA: TGTGCCAGCCCCAACCTTGGACAGGGGAGACGCTACAATGAGCAGTTCTTC. Encoded protein: CASPNLGQGRRYNEQFF.

This sequence joins TRBV5-1 and TRBJ2-7; 7 positions match TRBD1. V was pared by 2 bases and J by 0 bases, with 5 bases of the junction left unmatched. The CDR3 totals 15 residues. Germline CDR1 reads SGHRS; CDR2 reads YFSETQ. The CDR3 reads CASSLTGTASYEQYF. DNA for the CDR3: TGCGCCAGCAGCTTAACTGGGACAGCCTCCTACGAGCAGTACTTC.

The CDR3, as DNA: TGTGCCAGCAGCGTAGGGTGGGGACCAGATACGCAGTATTTT. Amino acid sequence: CASSVGWGPDTQYF. The chain employs TRBV9 and TRBJ2-3, with D possibly called TRBD1 or TRBD2 (5 bases each). V was pared by 0 bases and J by 4 bases, with 9 bases between. Germline CDR1 SGDLS, CDR2 YYNGEE. There are 14 residues in the CDR3. Drawing the rest from reference TRBV9 and TRBJ2-3, the complete variable domain is DSGVTQTPKHLITATGQRVTLRCSPRSGDLSVYWYQQSLDQGLQFLIQYYNGEERAKGNILERFSAQQFPDLHSELNLSSLELGDSALYFCASSVGWGPDTQYFGPGTRLTVL.

The chain links TRBV29-1 to TRBJ2-4; 9 positions match TRBD1. Trimming at V came to 0 bases and at J to 1 base, leaving 4 bases not matched to a gene. This CDR3 contains 16 residues. The germline CDR1 and CDR2 sequences are SQVTM and ANQGSEA. The CDR3 DNA follows: TGCAGCGTTGAAGATCGGGACAGGGATGCCAAAAACATTCAGTACTTC. Protein: CSVEDRDRDAKNIQYF.